The sequence of this T cell receptor (beta chain) was determined in a study of breast tumors, draining lymph nodes, adjacent tissues. TCRdb analysed the multiplex PCR reads with MiXCR anew, one entry per CDR3 protein. The sample lists more than 200,000 distinct CDR3 sequences, around 32% occurring once. A remark on this clonotype: The antigen is unknown. A read error may account for a junction end that differs from germline.

This CDR3 is 13 amino acids long. The V gene's germline CDR1 is SGHVS and CDR2 FQNEAQ. Study findings and constraints: Most tumor T cells seemingly derive from lymph node, then expand in tumor. Compared with basal-like, luminal-like tumors shared significantly more repertoire with nontumor tissue. Tumor repertoires ranked between lymph nodes and nontumor tissue in diversity, with V and J gene preferences.

The lymph nodes were axillary draining lymph nodes from breast cancer patients. The sequenced material came from axillary lymph node tissue. This rearrangement joins TRBV7-8 to TRBJ1-1; D is undetermined. This sequence originates from a female donor with breast cancer. Some clones in this sample may be carry-over from other donors' samples. The CDR3 DNA reads as TGTACCAGCAGCTTAGTCTACCTCACTGAAGCTTTCTTT. This gives the protein CTSSLVYLTEAFF.